The clone carrying this T cell receptor beta chain was detected a few times. Original methodology: Reference gene primer amplification gave nucleated cell count estimates. Using immunoSEQ multiplex PCR, the repertoire was profiled, and TCRdb retains in-frame clones only, with some absent. The V and J calls and clone size were taken over from that table, and D and trimming were inferred from the DNA. The table has over 150,000 clones, around 80% seen once. The sample comes from a study of blood T cell repertoires in COVID-19. The V and J ends lost 2 bases and 6 bases respectively, with 14 bases between them. The CDR3 is made up of 14 amino acids. In germline, CDR1 is SGHRS, CDR2 YFSETQ.

This chain connects TRBV5-1 to TRBJ1-2, with D possibly being TRBD1 (6 bases). Sample: peripheral blood. This sequence originates from a human donor in a cohort sampled during active COVID-19. The CDR3 nucleotides are TGCGCCAGCAGCTTTTCTCGATACAGGGATGGCTACACCTTC. It specifies CASSFSRYRDGYTF.